This T cell receptor (beta chain) emerged from a study of T cells expressing NK-cell markers. At the level of the study: Repertoire data for TCR beta were derived from sorted T cells (CD3+CD56+NKG2C+, CD3+CD56+NKG2C- and CD3+CD56-NKG2C+).

This CDR3 has 14 residues. Germline V gives CDR1 SGHTS, CDR2 YDEGEE. TCRdb re-called the 5' RACE reads and gives one entry per CDR3 protein, without DNA. The sample data list about 370,000 distinct CDR3 sequences. The receptor was isolated from a woman aged 45 to 65 in good health. The sequenced sample consisted of blood T cells: a sorted CD56 or NKG2C T cell subset, CD4+ or CD8+ T cells, or bulk PBMC T cells (not recorded which). J is TRBJ2-5 and V is TRBV5-8; TCRdb names TRBD1, which stays unverified in the absence of DNA. CDR3 sequence reads: CASSAGQGVETQYF.